This T cell receptor (beta chain) emerged from a study of T-cell memory formation after mild COVID-19. Study at large: TCR clusters largely stayed donor specific.

TCRdb re-called the 5' RACE reads with MiXCR, one entry per CDR3 protein. The sample has 300,000 to 400,000 distinct CDR3 sequences, roughly an eighth seen once. Study-level results: Shrinking CD4+ clones resided mostly in CM and EM, and CD8+ ones in EMRA. Second-wave clones that peaked on day 37 lacked confirmed SARS-CoV-2 specificity.

This clonotype was observed a few times. Antigen specificity is unknown. The sequencing sample was made of PBMCs or a T cell subset sorted from them (not recorded which). The receptor was isolated from a man between 18 and 29 years old who had mild COVID-19 (a few samples of this study predate the infection). Cell type and time point are not known.

The CDR3 loop is CASTFGLAPDTQYF. The CDR3 DNA follows: TGTGCCAGTACATTCGGACTAGCACCAGATACGCAGTATTTT. The J gene is TRBJ2-3, the V gene TRBV12-3 or TRBV12-4; 8 nucleotides line up with TRBD2. The CDR3 consists of 14 residues. V gave up 9 bases and J gave up 4 bases; unmatched junction bases: 9.